This T cell receptor beta chain is from a study of blood T cell repertoires in COVID-19. Study in general: COVID-19 samples collected from the United States, Italy and Spain covered acute and convalescent phases. The cDNA or gDNA used as material had been derived from T cells, B-cell-depleted T cells, or PBMCs.

The ends were cut back, 6 bases at V and 4 bases at J, with 12 bases in the middle. CDR3 length: 13 amino acids. Germline CDR1 reads LNHDA; CDR2 reads SQIVND (reference sequence). Original processing methods: Nucleated cell number was recorded as an estimate derived from reference gene primer amplification. Profiling relied on immunoSEQ multiplex PCR, and the TCRdb table lists in-frame clones only, not all of them. D and trimming come from the DNA, and the V and J calls and clone size come from that table. The table has some 120,000 clones, around 91% seen once; the top ten hold under 35%. The clonotype was recovered from a man aged 70-80 years with active or convalescent COVID-19. Sequenced sample: peripheral blood. V and J are TRBV19 and TRBJ1-1, with D perhaps TRBD1 (5 bases). As DNA, the CDR3 is TGTGCCAGTAGGAGTGCGGGGGTCACTGAAGCTTTCTTT. It translates to CASRSAGVTEAFF.